This T cell receptor beta chain came from a study of OX40 agonist ivuxolimab in advanced cancers. Study-level background: Ivuxolimab was a fully human IgG2 agonistic monoclonal antibody targeting the costimulatory receptor OX40 (CD134). Intravenous ivuxolimab was administered to patients every 2 weeks at six dose levels: 0.01, 0.1, 0.3, 1.5, 3 and 10 mg/kg. Of the roughly 53 patients in dose escalation, around 20 had hepatocellular carcinoma, around 15 had melanoma, 9 had renal cell carcinoma and 9 had head and neck cancer. A male proportion of almost 85% and a mean age of about 60 years, ranging from 23 to 79, were recorded for the dose-escalation cohort. Patients were allowed to have had prior anti-PD-1, anti-PD-L1 or anti-CTLA-4 therapy, and 40% of the dose-escalation patients had been treated with checkpoint inhibitors. Three dose-escalation patients achieved partial responses, one with hepatocellular carcinoma and two with cutaneous melanoma. Peripheral TCRbeta sequencing aimed to test whether ivuxolimab altered TCR sequence diversity and caused clonal T-cell expansion. The paper describes the monotherapy dose-escalation part (N of about 57 patients) of the phase I trial of ivuxolimab.

Genomic DNA was isolated from the sorted cells so that the TCRbeta CDR3 region could be sequenced. The immunoSEQ Assay was used for sequencing of TCRbeta CDR3 regions. The table was pulled from immuneACCESS by TCRdb, which kept in-frame rearrangements only. Such tables lose some clones; where checked, under half of the loss comes from unresolved V genes, and the rest has no known cause. The sample yields over 30,000 clones; around 84% were counted once. The ten largest clones take up about 2.7% of the sample. The germline V gene specifies SGDLS as CDR1 and YYNGEE as CDR2. Trimming costs V 3 bases and J 1 base, and their ends lie 8 bases apart. Reading from cysteine to phenylalanine, the CDR3 counts 13 amino acids. The kept DNA is CDR3 alone, 39 bases in frame from the first base. On this clone: No cognate antigen has been identified for it. No per-base quality is available; no much larger clone lies one base away.

Results the study describes overall, beyond this receptor: After ivuxolimab, more expanded clones were found on average in CD8+ T cells than in CD4+ T cells. Clonal expansion of both CD4+ and CD8+ blood T cells was observed from baseline to week 6 at doses 0.1 to 3.0 mg/kg. The antigen specificity of the peripheral T cells that underwent clonal expansion was not determined. Low levels of normalized T-cell clonal expansion were also seen in some nonresponding patients. Partial responders in the 0.1-3.0 mg/kg groups had among the lowest normalized peripheral clonal expansion, especially among CD8+ T cells.

The trial excluded patients who had a history of autoimmune disease or were on systemic immunosuppression. Peripheral blood for TCR sequencing was collected from all dose cohorts at baseline, on cycle 4 day 1, and on cycle 7 day 1. Samples were obtained from an open-label, multicenter, first-in-human phase I dose-escalation trial of ivuxolimab. Adults with locally advanced or metastatic melanoma, renal cell carcinoma, hepatocellular carcinoma or head and neck squamous cell carcinoma were enrolled in the trial. Before TCR sequencing, CD4+ T cells and CD8+ T cells were sorted from peripheral blood as separate populations.

This sample comprised CD4+ or CD8+ T cells sorted from blood, obtained in a trial of the OX40 agonist ivuxolimab. The TCR sequence derives from an adult with an advanced solid tumor such as melanoma, head and neck, liver or kidney cancer. This chain joins TRBV9 to TRBJ2-7; confidence is insufficient to name the D gene. CDR3 region: CASSESDSYEQYF. The DNA sequence reads TGTGCCAGCAGCGAGTCGGATTCCTACGAGCAGTACTTC. The entire variable domain, with the stretches around the CDR3 drawn from the reference TRBV9 and TRBJ2-7 proteins, is DSGVTQTPKHLITATGQRVTLRCSPRSGDLSVYWYQQSLDQGLQFLIQYYNGEERAKGNILERFSAQQFPDLHSELNLSSLELGDSALYFCASSESDSYEQYFGPGTRLTVT.